This TCR beta chain was sequenced during a study of radiotherapy plus CTLA-4 blockade in lung cancer. General observations from the study: After treatment with radiotherapy plus ipilimumab, TCR clones that came from the tumor expanded in blood.

Participants had chemo-refractory metastatic non-small-cell lung cancer and were treated with focal radiation plus ipilimumab CTLA-4 blockade. Sequenced by immunoSEQ multiplex PCR; TCRdb stores in-frame clones only, minus some. The sample yields tens of thousands of clones, roughly four fifths seen once. On this clone itself: Its antigen is undetermined.

Germline assignment: CDR1 LNHDA and CDR2 SQIVND (reference sequence). This CDR3 is built from 15 residues. V was cut by 4 bases and J by 2 bases, with 12 bases left in between. The source material was peripheral blood, sampled from a patient treated with radiotherapy plus ipilimumab. This TCR was recovered from a human donor with non-small cell lung cancer who had stable disease on radiotherapy plus ipilimumab. V gene TRBV19 combines with J gene TRBJ1-3; D is uncertain. The CDR3 sequence is CASSTQAGPGNTIYF. CDR3 nucleotides: TGTGCCAGTAGTACCCAGGCAGGCCCTGGAAACACCATATATTTT.